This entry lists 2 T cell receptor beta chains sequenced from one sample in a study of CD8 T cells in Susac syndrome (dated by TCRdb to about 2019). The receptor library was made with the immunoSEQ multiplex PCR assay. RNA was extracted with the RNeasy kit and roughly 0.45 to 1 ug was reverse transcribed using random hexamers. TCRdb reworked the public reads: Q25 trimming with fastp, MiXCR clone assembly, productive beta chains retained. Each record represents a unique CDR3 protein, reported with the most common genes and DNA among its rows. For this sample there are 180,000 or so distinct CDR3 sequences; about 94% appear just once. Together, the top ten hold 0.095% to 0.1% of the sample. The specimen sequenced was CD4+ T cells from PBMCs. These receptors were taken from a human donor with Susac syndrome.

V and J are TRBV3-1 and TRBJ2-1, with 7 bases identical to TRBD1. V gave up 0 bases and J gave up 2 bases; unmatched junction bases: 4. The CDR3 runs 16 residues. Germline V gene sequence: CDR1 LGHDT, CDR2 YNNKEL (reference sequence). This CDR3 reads CASSQDRGKPYNEQFF. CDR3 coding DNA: TGTGCCAGCAGCCAAGACAGGGGGAAGCCCTACAATGAGCAGTTCTTC.

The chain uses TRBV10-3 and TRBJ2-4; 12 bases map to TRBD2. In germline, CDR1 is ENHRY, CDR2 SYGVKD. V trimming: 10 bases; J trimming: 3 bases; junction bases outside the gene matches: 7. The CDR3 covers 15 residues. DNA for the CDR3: TGTGCCACGCTTGAACTAGCGGGAGGCAAAAACATTCAGTACTTC. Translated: CATLELAGGKNIQYF.